This TCR beta chain comes out of a study of cytomegalovirus exposure and HLA in healthy donors. Primers included in the PCR were 60 Vbeta and 13 Jbeta primers. TCRdb keeps only in-frame clones here, not all; method: immunoSEQ multiplex PCR. The data hold 75,000 to 90,000 clones, with around three fifths observed a single time. Trimming cost V 4 bases and J 9 bases; bases outside gene matches: 11. In germline, CDR1 is SGHNT, CDR2 YYREEE (reference sequence). The CDR3 is made up of 15 amino acids. This clonotype originated in a woman aged 40 to 50 in good health and CMV-seropositive. What was sequenced was PBMCs. The chain carries TRBV5-4 and TRBJ2-7; 12 nucleotides line up with TRBD2. The CDR3 DNA follows: TGTGCCAGCAGCCTGCAGACTAGCGGGAGCGGAGTGCAGTACTTC. It specifies CASSLQTSGSGVQYF. Full variable domain (outside the CDR3, taken from reference TRBV5-4 and TRBJ2-7): ETGVTQSPTHLIKTRGQQVTLRCSSQSGHNTVSWYQQALGQGPQFIFQYYREEENGRGNFPPRFSGLQFPNYSSELNVNALELDDSALYLCASSLQTSGSGVQYFGPGTRLTVT.